This entry is about one T cell receptor beta chain. The data originate from a study of blood T cell repertoires in COVID-19. Study details: The United States, Italy and Spain supplied acute and convalescent COVID-19 samples. T cells, B-cell-depleted T cells, or PBMCs provided the cDNA or gDNA that served as material.

As handled by the study authors: Estimation of nucleated cell counts was performed using reference gene primer amplification. TCRdb's copy holds only in-frame clones and misses some; the assay was immunoSEQ multiplex PCR. The V and J calls and the clone size are those of that table, but D and trimming were determined from the DNA. The sample lists under 300,000 clones, about 88% seen once, with 0.95% to 1% in the top ten. The CDR3 extends over 17 amino acids. V gave up 1 base and J gave up 0 bases; unmatched junction bases: 4. Germline values: CDR1 SGHTS, CDR2 YDEGEE. This receptor was obtained from a woman aged 40-49 years who had recovered from COVID-19. The sample taken for sequencing was peripheral blood. The V gene is TRBV5-8, the J gene TRBJ1-5, with 10 bases that match TRBD1. CDR3: CASSLLGTGVSNQPQHF. The CDR3 DNA is TGTGCCAGCAGCTTGTTGGGGACAGGGGTTAGCAATCAGCCCCAGCATTTT.